The rows below give T cell receptor beta chains drawn from one sample of a study of regulatory T cells in long-lasting Graves disease. Each CDR3 protein is one row after TCRdb ran MiXCR on the multiplex PCR reads. There are a few hundred thousand distinct CDR3 sequences in the sample; around 23% occur only once, and around 30% lies in the top ten. Material: peripheral blood mononuclear cells (PBMCs), obtained when the disease was refractory, from a patient treated with antithyroid drugs. Every receptor here comes from a woman aged 40-49 years with Graves disease. The CDR3 runs from the conserved cysteine through the conserved F or W. D genes are given only for firm matches. Where a row states a size, it is once, few, many or the class of an expanded clone; other rows omit it.

d_call j_call v_call clone_size cdr3_nt cdr3_aa
- TRBJ1-1 TRBV9 few TGTGCCAGCAGGGGGGACACTGAAGCTTTCTTT CASRGDTEAFF
TRBD2 TRBJ2-7 TRBV28 many TGTGCCAGCAGTTTAGATCAGCGGGAGTTCACCTACGAGCAGTACTTC CASSLDQREFTYEQYF
TRBD1 TRBJ2-7 TRBV19 - TGTGCCAGTAGTATCGGACAGGGTGCCTACGAGCAGTACTTC CASSIGQGAYEQYF
TRBD2 TRBJ2-5 TRBV13 few TGTGCCAGCAGCAATGGGGGACTAGCGATGGAGACCCAGTACTTC CASSNGGLAMETQYF
- TRBJ2-1 TRBV28 many TGTGCCAGCAGTTGGGGGCGTGTTGAGCAGTTCTTC CASSWGRVEQFF
TRBD1 TRBJ2-7 TRBV2 many TGTGCCAGCAGAGACCGTACCAGGGGACAGGGGGCTCCGCAGTACTTC CASRDRTRGQGAPQYF
TRBD2 TRBJ2-7 TRBV29-1 - TGCAGCGCCGTGGCTAGCGGGAGGGCCATATACGAGCAGTACTTC CSAVASGRAIYEQYF
TRBD1 TRBJ2-7 TRBV5-6 - TGTGCCAGCAGCTTCTACAGGGGTTACGAGCAGTACTTC CASSFYRGYEQYF
- TRBJ2-3 TRBV28 many TGTGCCAGCAGTTTTACCGGGACCGACCTTTCCACTGATACGCAGTATTTT CASSFTGTDLSTDTQYF
- TRBJ2-2 TRBV5-4 - TGTGCCAGCAGCCCTACGGGGAGGAACACCGGGGAGCTGTTTTTT CASSPTGRNTGELFF
- TRBJ2-1 TRBV30 - TGTGCCTGGAGTTCGGTCTCCTACAATGAGCAGTTCTTC CAWSSVSYNEQFF
TRBD1 TRBJ1-4 TRBV4-1 - TGCGCCAGCAGCCAAGGGATAGGAGGGGGCCGCCTGGCTAATGAAAAACTGTTTTTT CASSQGIGGGRLANEKLFF
- TRBJ1-6 TRBV3-1 - TGTGCCAGCAGCCAGAGCCTAACCATTTCACCCCTCCACTTT CASSQSLTISPLHF
TRBD1 TRBJ1-6 TRBV2 - TGTGCCAGCAGTGGGGCCCCGGGACAGGGGCCTTATTCACCCCTCCACTTT CASSGAPGQGPYSPLHF
- TRBJ2-7 TRBV7-8 - TGTGCCAGCAGAATGACGCGGGGCTCCTACGAGCAGTACTTC CASRMTRGSYEQYF
- TRBJ2-2 TRBV30 - TGTGCCTGGAGTGCCGACAGCCCGAACACCGGGGAGCTGTTTTTT CAWSADSPNTGELFF
- TRBJ2-5 TRBV7-2 - TGTGCCAGCAGCACCCAAGTGGGGGTTGGGGAGACCCAGTACTTC CASSTQVGVGETQYF
TRBD1 TRBJ1-1 TRBV28 many TGTGCCAGCAGTTTTACCCCAGGGGGCACTGAAGCTTTCTTT CASSFTPGGTEAFF
TRBD1 TRBJ2-2 TRBV3-1 few TGTGCCAGCAGCCAAGACCGCGGCGGCAGGGGGATGCGTAGGACCGGGGAGCTGTTTTTT CASSQDRGGRGMRRTGELFF
- TRBJ2-2 TRBV19 once TGTGCCAGTAGTACTCGGACGGATACCGGGGAGCTGTTTTTT CASSTRTDTGELFF
TRBD1 TRBJ1-6 TRBV28 many TGTGCCAGCAGTGGGGACAGCCGATTTTATTCACCCCTCCACTTT CASSGDSRFYSPLHF
- TRBJ2-4 TRBV5-1 few TGCGCCAGCAGCTCCTTGCCTGTAGCCAAAAACATTCAGTACTTC CASSSLPVAKNIQYF
- TRBJ1-4 TRBV20-1 few TGCAGTGCTAGGATGCCCCCCGCGGGGGAAAAACTGTTTTTT CSARMPPAGEKLFF
TRBD2 TRBJ2-7 TRBV28 many TGTGCCAGCAGTTCCATGACGTGGGGCGGGAGGGCCTCATACGAGCAGTACTTC CASSSMTWGGRASYEQYF
- TRBJ2-1 TRBV7-9 once TGTGCCAGCAGCTTCTTCATCCGGGAGAATGAGCAGTTCTTC CASSFFIRENEQFF
- TRBJ1-1 TRBV7-3 many TGTGCCAGCAGCTTAAGCCGGGCTAGGAACACTGAAGCTTTCTTT CASSLSRARNTEAFF
- TRBJ2-5 TRBV28 many TGTGCCAGCAGTTTAATGAAGACCCAGTACTTC CASSLMKTQYF
TRBD2 TRBJ2-1 TRBV2 many TGTGCCAGCAGCGGGGGACTAGCGGGACTAAATGAGCAGTTCTTC CASSGGLAGLNEQFF
TRBD1 TRBJ1-1 TRBV12-3/TRBV12-4 many TGTGCCAGCACCAACAGGGGTTCGATGAACACTGAAGCTTTCTTT CASTNRGSMNTEAFF
TRBD1 TRBJ1-6 TRBV7-6 few TGTGCCAGCAGCTTAGGGGGACAGGGCGTTGGACCCCTCCACTTT CASSLGGQGVGPLHF
- TRBJ1-5 TRBV2 many TGTGCCAGCAGTGAGTTGTATAGCAATCAGCCCCAGCATTTT CASSELYSNQPQHF
- TRBJ2-5 TRBV20-1 few TGCAGTGCCTATTCACCCCTAGGGGGACGCAAGCAAGAGACCCAGTACTTC CSAYSPLGGRKQETQYF
- TRBJ2-7 TRBV27 - TGTGCCAGCAGTCTGAGAGGGGCCCCTCCCTACGAGCAGTACTTC CASSLRGAPPYEQYF
- TRBJ2-7 TRBV28 many TGTGCCAGCAGTTTATACCCCGAGGACCGCTACGAGCAGTACTTC CASSLYPEDRYEQYF
TRBD1 TRBJ1-1 TRBV2 many TGTGCCAGCAGTGGGGCAGGGGGAACTGAAGCTTTCTTT CASSGAGGTEAFF
- TRBJ1-2 TRBV20-1 - TGCAGTGCTTTTTTGCGGGGTCTTGCTAACTATGACTACACCTTC CSAFLRGLANYDYTF
- TRBJ1-1 TRBV9 - TGTGCCAGCAGCGTCTCATTCGACGGACGCAAAGGGGAAGCTTTCTTT CASSVSFDGRKGEAFF
- TRBJ1-5 TRBV12-5 - TGTGCTAGTGGTTTGAGACAGAGCCTCAATCAGCCCCAGCATTTT CASGLRQSLNQPQHF
- TRBJ2-2 TRBV7-9 - TGTGCCAGCCCAGTGGGGGCGGGAACGAACACCGGGGAGCTGTTTTTT CASPVGAGTNTGELFF
- TRBJ2-7 TRBV2 many TGTGCCAGCAGGGGCCATTTTTCTGGTTCCGAGCAGTACTTC CASRGHFSGSEQYF
TRBD2 TRBJ2-5 TRBV14 - TGTGCCAGCAGCCAAGTTGGGAGGGCGCGAGAGACCCAGTACTTC CASSQVGRARETQYF
- TRBJ2-7 TRBV6-1 many TGTGCCACAAGATTCAGGGGTGCGGGCTACGAGCAGTACTTC CATRFRGAGYEQYF
- TRBJ1-2 TRBV12-3/TRBV12-4 many TGTGCCAGCACCCCTGTGGGGTCACGGGGCTACACCTTC CASTPVGSRGYTF
- TRBJ2-3 TRBV11-1 - TGTGCCAGCAGACTAGCCACAGATACGCAGTATTTT CASRLATDTQYF
- TRBJ1-3 TRBV10-3 - TGTGCCACCCAGGGACTCCCGAACACCATATATTTT CATQGLPNTIYF
- TRBJ1-2 TRBV27 many TGTGCCAGCAGTTTCACCGGGGACCTCGGCTACACCTTC CASSFTGDLGYTF
- TRBJ2-1 TRBV6-1 - TGTGCCAGCAGACCGGGACCGCACTACAATGAGCAGTTCTTC CASRPGPHYNEQFF
TRBD1 TRBJ1-1 TRBV28 many TGTGCCAGCAGTTTCGGGACAGCCATGAACACTGAAGCTTTCTTT CASSFGTAMNTEAFF
- TRBJ2-7 TRBV2 many TGTGCCAGCAGTGCTAGGGGAGGCTACGAGCAGTACTTC CASSARGGYEQYF
- TRBJ1-1 TRBV20-1 few TGCAGTGCCCCCCGGCAGGCGGACACTGAAGCTTTCTTT CSAPRQADTEAFF
TRBD1 TRBJ2-5 TRBV20-1 once TGCAGTGCTATCAATGACAGGGGGCAAATCGGGACCCAGTACTTC CSAINDRGQIGTQYF